This TCR beta chain was obtained from a study of T cell changes during pregnancy in multiple sclerosis. This CDR3 contains 16 residues. The V gene's germline CDR1 is SGHNT and CDR2 YYREEE (reference sequence). Trimming took 5 bases from V and 0 from J; bases not matched to a gene: 4. TCRdb keeps only in-frame clones here, not all; method: immunoSEQ multiplex PCR. Of about 36,000 clones listed, around 89% are singletons. This sequence originates from a female donor with multiple sclerosis, enrolled in a pregnancy study. The chain couples TRBV5-4 to TRBJ2-3; 12 bases fit TRBD2. The sequencing here drew on CD4+ T cells from peripheral blood mononuclear cells, taken in the first trimester of pregnancy. The CDR3 nucleotides read TGTGCCAGCAGTACTAGCGGGGGGAAAAGCACAGATACGCAGTATTTT. Encoded protein: CASSTSGGKSTDTQYF.